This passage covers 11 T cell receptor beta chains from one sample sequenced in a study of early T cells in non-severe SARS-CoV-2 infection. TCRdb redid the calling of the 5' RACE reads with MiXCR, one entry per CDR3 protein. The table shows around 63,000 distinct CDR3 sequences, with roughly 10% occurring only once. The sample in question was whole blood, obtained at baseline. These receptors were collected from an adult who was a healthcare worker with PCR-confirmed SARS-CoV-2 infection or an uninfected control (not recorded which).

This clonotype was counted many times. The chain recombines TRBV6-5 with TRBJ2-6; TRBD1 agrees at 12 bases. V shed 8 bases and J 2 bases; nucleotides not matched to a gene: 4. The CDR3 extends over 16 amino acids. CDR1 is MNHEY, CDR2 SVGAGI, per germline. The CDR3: CASRGQGATGANVLTF. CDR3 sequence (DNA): TGTGCCAGCCGGGGACAGGGGGCGACTGGGGCCAACGTCCTGACTTTC.

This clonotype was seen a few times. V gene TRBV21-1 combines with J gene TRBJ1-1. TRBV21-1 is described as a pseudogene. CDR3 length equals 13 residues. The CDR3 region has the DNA TGTGCCAGCAACGGGGAGATGAACACTGAAGCTTTCTTT. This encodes CASNGEMNTEAFF.

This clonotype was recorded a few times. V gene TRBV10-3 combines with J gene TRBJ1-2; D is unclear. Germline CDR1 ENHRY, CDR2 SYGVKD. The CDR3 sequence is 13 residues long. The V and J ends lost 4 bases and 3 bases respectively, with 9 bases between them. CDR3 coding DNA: TGTGCCATCAGTGGGAGGGTTGACTATGGCTACACCTTC. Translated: CAISGRVDYGYTF.

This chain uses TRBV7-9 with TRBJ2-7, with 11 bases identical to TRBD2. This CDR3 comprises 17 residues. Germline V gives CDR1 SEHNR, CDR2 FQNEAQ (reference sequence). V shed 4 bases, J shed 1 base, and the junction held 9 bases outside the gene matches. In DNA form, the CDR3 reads TGTGCCAGCAGCTCCGGGACTAGCGGAACTAAATCCTACGAGCAGTACTTC. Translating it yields CASSSGTSGTKSYEQYF.

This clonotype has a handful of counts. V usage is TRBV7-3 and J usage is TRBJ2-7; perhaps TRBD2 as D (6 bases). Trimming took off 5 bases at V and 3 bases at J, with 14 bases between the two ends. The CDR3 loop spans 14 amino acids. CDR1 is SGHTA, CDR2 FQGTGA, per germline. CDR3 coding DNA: TGTGCCAGCAGCCCGGCACCGGGAGACTACGAGCAGTACTTC. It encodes CASSPAPGDYEQYF.

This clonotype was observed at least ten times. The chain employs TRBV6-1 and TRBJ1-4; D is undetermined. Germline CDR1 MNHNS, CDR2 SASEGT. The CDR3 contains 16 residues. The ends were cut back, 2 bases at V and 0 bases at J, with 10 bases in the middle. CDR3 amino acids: CASSERRPATNEKLFF. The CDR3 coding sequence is TGTGCCAGCAGTGAAAGACGGCCTGCAACTAATGAAAAACTGTTTTTT.

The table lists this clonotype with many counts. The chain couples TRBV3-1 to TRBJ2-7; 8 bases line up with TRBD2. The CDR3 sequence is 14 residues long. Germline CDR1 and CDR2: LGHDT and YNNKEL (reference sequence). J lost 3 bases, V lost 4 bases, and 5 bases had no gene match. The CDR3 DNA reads TGTGCCAGCAGCCCCGAGAGCGGGAGCTACGAGCAGTACTTC. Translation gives CASSPESGSYEQYF.

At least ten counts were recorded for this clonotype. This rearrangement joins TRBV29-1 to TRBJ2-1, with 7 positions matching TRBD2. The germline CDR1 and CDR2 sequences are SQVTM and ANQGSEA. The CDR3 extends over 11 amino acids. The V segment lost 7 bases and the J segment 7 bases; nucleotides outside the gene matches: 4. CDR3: CSAGGMNEQFF. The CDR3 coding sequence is TGCAGCGCCGGGGGGATGAATGAGCAGTTCTTC.

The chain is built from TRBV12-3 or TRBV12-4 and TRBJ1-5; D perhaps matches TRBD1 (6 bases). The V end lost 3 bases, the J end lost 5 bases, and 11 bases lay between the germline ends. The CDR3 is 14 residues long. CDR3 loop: CASSFMGGHQPQHF. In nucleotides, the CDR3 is TGTGCCAGCAGTTTTATGGGGGGCCATCAGCCCCAGCATTTT.

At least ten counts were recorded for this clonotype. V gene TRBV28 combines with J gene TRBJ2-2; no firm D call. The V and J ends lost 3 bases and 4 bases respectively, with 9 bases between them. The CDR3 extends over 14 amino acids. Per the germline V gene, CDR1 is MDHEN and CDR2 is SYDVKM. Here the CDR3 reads CASSFGSSTGELFF. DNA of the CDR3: TGTGCCAGCAGTTTTGGCAGTAGCACCGGGGAGCTGTTTTTT.

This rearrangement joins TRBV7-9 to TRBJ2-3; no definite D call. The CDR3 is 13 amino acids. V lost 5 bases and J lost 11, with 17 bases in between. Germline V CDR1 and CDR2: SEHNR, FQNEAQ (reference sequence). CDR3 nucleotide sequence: TGTGCCAGCAGCCCAATTGACCCGGCGGAGCAGTATTTT. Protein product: CASSPIDPAEQYF.